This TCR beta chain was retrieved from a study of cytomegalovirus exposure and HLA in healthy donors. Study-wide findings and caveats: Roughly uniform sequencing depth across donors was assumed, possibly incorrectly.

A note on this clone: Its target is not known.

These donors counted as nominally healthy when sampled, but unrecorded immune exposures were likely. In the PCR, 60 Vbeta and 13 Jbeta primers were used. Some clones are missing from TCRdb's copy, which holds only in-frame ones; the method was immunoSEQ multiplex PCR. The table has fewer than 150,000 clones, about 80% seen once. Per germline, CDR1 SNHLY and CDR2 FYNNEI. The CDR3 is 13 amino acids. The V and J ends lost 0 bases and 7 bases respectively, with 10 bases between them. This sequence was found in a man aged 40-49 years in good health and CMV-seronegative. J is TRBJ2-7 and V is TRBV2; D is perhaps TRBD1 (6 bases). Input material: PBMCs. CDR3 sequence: CASSEAGRGEQYF. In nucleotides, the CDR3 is TGTGCCAGCAGTGAAGCGGGCAGGGGAGAGCAGTACTTC.